This note documents a single TCR beta chain sequence. Its antigen remains unknown. This sample was taken from a study of OX40 agonist ivuxolimab in advanced cancers. Study information: Participants, 80% to 90% male, averaged roughly 60 years of age, ranging from about 23 to 85.

Generated by immunoSEQ multiplex PCR, the TCRdb table keeps only in-frame clones and is missing some. The data hold around 69,000 clones, with just over 85% observed a single time. Overall study results and limits: CD8+ T cells were the subset that, on average, had more expanded clones than CD4+.

Germline CDR1 SGHRS, CDR2 YFSETQ. The germline V and J ends were trimmed by 4 bases and 1 base, with 2 bases remaining between them. This CDR3 comprises 11 residues. Sequenced material: CD4+ or CD8+ T cells sorted from blood, taken in a trial of the OX40 agonist ivuxolimab. The chain links TRBV5-1 to TRBJ2-5; D is undetermined. The sequence came from an adult with an advanced solid tumor such as melanoma, head and neck, liver or kidney cancer. DNA for the CDR3: TGCGCCAGCAGCATCCAAGAGACCCAGTACTTC. It translates to CASSIQETQYF.